The 14 T cell receptor beta chains below come from one sample, sequenced in a study of T cell changes during pregnancy in multiple sclerosis. Generated by immunoSEQ multiplex PCR, the TCRdb table keeps only in-frame clones and is missing some. The sample contains 100,000 or so clones, around 94% of which appear only once. Sequenced here: peripheral blood, sampled after pregnancy. All receptors derive from a female donor in good health, enrolled as a control in a pregnancy study.

This chain joins TRBV5-1 and TRBJ2-3; 13 positions agree with TRBD2. V lost 4 bases, J lost 6 bases, and 8 bases stayed unmatched. In germline, CDR1 is SGHRS, CDR2 YFSETQ. The CDR3 consists of 16 residues. The CDR3: CASSPGLAGAVDTQYF. As DNA, the CDR3 is TGCGCCAGCAGCCCCGGACTAGCGGGAGCGGTGGATACGCAGTATTTT. The full variable domain, rest sourced from reference TRBV5-1 and TRBJ2-3, is KAGVTQTPRYLIKTRGQQVTLSCSPISGHRSVSWYQQTPGQGLQFLFEYFSETQRNKGNFPGRFSGRQFSNSRSEMNVSTLELGDSALYLCASSPGLAGAVDTQYFGPGTRLTVL.

The chain has TRBV21-1 and TRBJ2-7; the table assigns TRBD1, which was not confirmed against the DNA. TRBV21-1 is listed as a pseudogene. The CDR3 contains 14 residues. In nucleotides, the CDR3 is TGTGCCAGCGGCGACATCAAGAGCTCCTACGAGCAGTACTTC. Protein: CASGDIKSSYEQYF.

This clone came up once. The V gene is TRBV11-3, the J gene TRBJ1-5; possibly TRBD1 for D (6 bases). CDR1 and CDR2 (germline): SGHNT, YENEEA. The V end lost 3 bases, the J end lost 2 bases, and 26 bases lay between the germline ends. The length of the CDR3 is 20 residues. The CDR3 sequence is CASSFNRDKPPYSGNQPQHF. The CDR3 DNA follows: TGTGCCAGCAGCTTTAACCGGGACAAGCCGCCTTATTCGGGCAATCAGCCCCAGCATTTT.

This clone was recorded once. The rearrangement joins TRBV29-1 to TRBJ2-3; tentative D call: TRBD2 (5 bases). The CDR3 contains 13 residues. From germline, CDR1 is SQVTM and CDR2 ANQGSEA. The V gene lost 4 bases and the J gene lost 2 bases, with 10 bases spanning the gap. The CDR3 DNA reads TGCAGCGTTGCCGGGATATTCACAGATACGCAGTATTTT. The encoded protein is CSVAGIFTDTQYF.

V is TRBV28 and J is TRBJ2-5; TRBD1 matches at 7 bases. Losses at the gene ends were 4 bases for V and 1 base for J; bases not matched to a gene: 3. This CDR3 spans 14 amino acids. Germline V gene lookup returns CDR1 MDHEN and CDR2 SYDVKM. The CDR3, as DNA: TGTGCCAGCAGTTCCGGGACAGTCCAAGAGACCCAGTACTTC. It codes for CASSSGTVQETQYF.

This chain joins TRBV28 and TRBJ1-3; possible D gene TRBD1, 5 bases. The CDR3 consists of 15 residues. Germline CDR1 MDHEN, CDR2 SYDVKM. Trimming removed 3 bases at V and 5 bases at J, with 14 bases between. CDR3 amino acids: CASSFSGSSRNTIYF. The CDR3 DNA follows: TGTGCCAGCAGTTTTTCAGGGTCCTCCCGAAACACCATATATTTT.

The DNA of the CDR3 is TGTGCCAGCAGTGAGGGCAGTAACTATGGCTACACCTTC. This codes for CASSEGSNYGYTF. This chain connects TRBV2 to TRBJ1-2; D is undetermined. CDR1 and CDR2 (germline): SNHLY, FYNNEI. The V and J ends lost 3 bases and 1 base respectively, with 6 bases between them. This CDR3 spans 13 amino acids. The entire variable domain, with the rest obtained from reference TRBV2 and TRBJ1-2, is as follows: EPEVTQTPSHQVTQMGQEVILRCVPISNHLYFYWYRQILGQKVEFLVSFYNNEISEKSEIFDDQFSVERPDGSNFTLKIRSTKLEDSAMYFCASSEGSNYGYTFGSGTRLTVV.

The rearrangement joins TRBV27 to TRBJ1-1; 7 bases map to TRBD1. Germline loops: CDR1 MNHEY, CDR2 SMNVEV (reference sequence). Losses at the gene ends were 2 bases for V and 4 bases for J; bases not matched to a gene: 13. CDR3 length equals 17 residues. The CDR3 loop reads CASSLGTVVIPSTEAFF. Here the CDR3 DNA reads TGTGCCAGCAGTTTAGGGACAGTTGTAATCCCCTCCACTGAAGCTTTCTTT.

The chain uses TRBV10-3 and TRBJ1-1; possibly TRBD1 for D (5 bases). The CDR3 totals 16 residues. The V and J ends lost 0 bases and 3 bases respectively, with 14 bases between them. Germline lookup yields CDR1 ENHRY and CDR2 SYGVKD. This CDR3 reads CAISESRGGADTEAFF. CDR3 in DNA: TGTGCCATCAGTGAGTCGCGGGGGGGAGCGGACACTGAAGCTTTCTTT.

The chain is built from TRBV5-5 and TRBJ2-5, with TRBD2 as a possible D gene (8 bases). Between the trimmed V and J ends, which lost 9 bases and 5 bases, there was a span of 23 bases. The CDR3 loop spans 15 amino acids. Per germline, CDR1 SGHKS and CDR2 YYEKEE (reference sequence). The CDR3 region is CATTKVAGQYETQYF. CDR3 coding DNA: TGTGCCACCACCAAGGTAGCGGGACAGTACGAGACCCAGTACTTC.

This clone has just one count. The J gene is TRBJ2-7, the V gene TRBV6-5; maybe TRBD1 (6 bases). CDR1 is MNHEY and CDR2 is SVGAGI in the germline V gene. V dropped 6 bases and J dropped 5 bases, with 17 bases sitting between them. This CDR3 is built from 14 residues. The CDR3 is CASSRTASWDEQYF. The CDR3 DNA reads TGTGCCAGCAGCCGGACAGCCTCCTGGGACGAGCAGTACTTC.

The V and J genes are TRBV27 and TRBJ2-1; 10 bases align to TRBD2. CDR3 length: 14 residues. After removal of 10 bases from V and 5 bases from J, the junction contained 8 bases not matched to a gene. Germline V gene data show CDR1 as MNHEY and CDR2 as SMNVEV (reference sequence). DNA of the CDR3: TGTGCCACCAGAGCGGGAGGGGTCAACAATGAGCAGTTCTTC. Amino acids: CATRAGGVNNEQFF.

As regards this clone: Other DNA sequences of this sample code for an identical CDR3. The rearrangement links TRBV5-1 to TRBJ1-4; the D gene is possibly TRBD1 (5 bases). The CDR3 is made up of 15 amino acids. V shed 0 bases and J shed 5 bases, with 11 bases lying between them. Germline V gene sequence: CDR1 SGHRS, CDR2 YFSETQ. The CDR3 DNA is TGCGCCAGCAGCTTGGCCGGGGGTGGAAATGAAAAACTGTTTTTT. Encoded protein: CASSLAGGGNEKLFF. Based on the CDR3 plus reference TRBV5-1 and TRBJ1-4, the full variable domain is KAGVTQTPRYLIKTRGQQVTLSCSPISGHRSVSWYQQTPGQGLQFLFEYFSETQRNKGNFPGRFSGRQFSNSRSEMNVSTLELGDSALYLCASSLAGGGNEKLFFGSGTQLSVL.

The chain joins TRBV4-1 to TRBJ2-7; TRBD2 matches 14 bases. The CDR3 runs 15 residues. Germline V gene lookup returns CDR1 MGHRA and CDR2 YSYEKL. Trimming took 4 bases from V and 5 from J; bases not matched to a gene: 4. In nucleotides, the CDR3 is TGCGCCAGCAGCCCCGGGACTAGCGGGAGCCACGAGCAGTACTTC. It yields the protein CASSPGTSGSHEQYF.